The T cell receptor beta chain under discussion was sequenced for a study of identical twins. A single record per CDR3 protein comes from TCRdb applying MiXCR to the 5' RACE reads. The table has a few hundred thousand distinct CDR3 sequences, 15% to 20% seen once. Worth noting for this clonotype: Its target is unknown.

Trimming cost V 0 bases and J 4 bases; bases outside gene matches: 7. The CDR3 sequence is 16 residues long. Germline CDR1 is SGHDN and CDR2 is FVKESK. Study-wide results and limits: Out-of-frame alpha sequences common to twins exhibited a surplus of low generation probability. Fewer insertions characterized abundant cord blood beta clonotypes, whereas memory repertoires showed none. In monozygotic twins, models underestimated the sharing of out-of-frame TCR alpha.

The sequencing input was naive T cells sorted from blood. This chain joins TRBV14 and TRBJ1-2; the match to TRBD1 covers 8 bases. The TCR originated in a man in his fifties or sixties in good health. CDR3 nucleotides: TGTGCCAGCAGCCAAGACTGGGCAGGGGGCTTCTATGGCTACACCTTC. Protein sequence: CASSQDWAGGFYGYTF.